A selection of T cell receptor beta chains follows, all from one sample in a study of CD8+CD57+ T cells in acquired aplastic anemia. TCRdb reanalysed the reads using MiXCR and keeps one entry per CDR3 protein. The sample has about 270,000 distinct CDR3 sequences, roughly 50% seen once. The sequenced sample consisted of sorted CD4+, CD8+, or CD8+CD57+ T cells (not recorded which) from PBMCs. The receptors here all came from a human donor with severe aplastic anemia or a healthy control (not recorded which). The CDR3 runs from the conserved cysteine through the conserved F or W. D genes are given only for firm matches. Size is stated for part of the rows, as once, few or many counts, or as a class when the clone is expanded.

CDR3,DNA,D,V,J,size
CASRRDPGGGYTF,TGTGCCAGCAGGAGGGATCCAGGGGGTGGCTACACCTTC,TRBD1,TRBV6-4,TRBJ1-2,-
CASSLFSSGGAVDTQYF,TGTGCCAGCAGCTTATTTTCTAGCGGGGGGGCAGTAGATACGCAGTATTTT,TRBD2,TRBV7-8,TRBJ2-3,-
CASSLNRDRGYLNQPQHF,TGTGCCAGCAGCTTGAATAGGGACAGGGGCTACCTGAATCAGCCCCAGCATTTT,TRBD1,TRBV5-6,TRBJ1-5,-
CASSLEGAGSYEQYF,TGCGCCAGCAGCTTGGAGGGGGCGGGCTCCTACGAGCAGTACTTC,TRBD1,TRBV5-1,TRBJ2-7,-
CASSLRRGDTDTQYF,TGTGCCAGCAGCTTACGGCGGGGGGACACAGATACGCAGTATTTT,TRBD2,TRBV7-3,TRBJ2-3,many
CSARPMGTGNQPQHF,TGCAGTGCTAGACCCATGGGCACGGGCAATCAGCCCCAGCATTTT,-,TRBV20-1,TRBJ1-5,-
CASWGLAGKEETQYF,TGTGCCAGCTGGGGCCTAGCGGGGAAGGAAGAGACCCAGTACTTC,TRBD2,TRBV2,TRBJ2-5,once
CSVTAGEGNQPQHF,TGCAGCGTTACCGCGGGGGAGGGCAATCAGCCCCAGCATTTT,-,TRBV20-1,TRBJ1-5,-
CAISTGGGRQETQYF,TGTGCCATCAGCACAGGGGGCGGTAGACAAGAGACCCAGTACTTC,TRBD1,TRBV10-3,TRBJ2-5,-
CASSIDPGTGAEQYF,TGTGCCAGTAGTATAGATCCGGGGACAGGGGCCGAGCAGTACTTC,TRBD1,TRBV19,TRBJ2-7,-
CASSFGSGSPYEQYF,TGTGCCAGCAGCTTTGGGAGCGGGAGCCCCTACGAGCAGTACTTC,TRBD2,TRBV7-3,TRBJ2-7,-
CASSPDQGYGYTF,TGTGCCAGCAGTCCCGATCAGGGGTATGGCTACACCTTC,-,TRBV6-2/TRBV6-3,TRBJ1-2,-
CASTLAGPYNEQFF,TGCGCCAGCACACTAGCGGGGCCGTACAATGAGCAGTTCTTC,TRBD2,TRBV10-1,TRBJ2-1,many
CASSYSVETQYF,TGTGCCAGCAGTTATAGCGTAGAGACCCAGTACTTC,-,TRBV2,TRBJ2-5,few
CASSTTRGRLRGYTF,TGTGCCAGCAGCACAACGAGGGGGCGCTTGCGGGGCTACACCTTC,TRBD1,TRBV27,TRBJ1-2,-
CAISTQGSSTDTQYF,TGTGCCATCAGTACACAGGGTTCTAGCACAGATACGCAGTATTTT,-,TRBV10-3,TRBJ2-3,-
CSAFGQGRTEAFF,TGCAGTGCTTTTGGACAGGGGAGGACTGAAGCTTTCTTT,TRBD1,TRBV20-1,TRBJ1-1,many
CASRGLAWETQYF,TGTGCCAGCAGGGGACTAGCGTGGGAGACCCAGTACTTC,TRBD2,TRBV2,TRBJ2-5,-
CASSPGDREFSQPQHF,TGTGCCAGCAGCCCAGGGGACAGGGAATTTTCTCAGCCCCAGCATTTT,TRBD1,TRBV9,TRBJ1-5,many
CASSSGTASSYEQYF,TGCGCCAGCAGTTCCGGGACGGCAAGCTCCTACGAGCAGTACTTC,-,TRBV5-1,TRBJ2-7,many
CASSHGQRVFGYTF,TGTGCCAGCAGCCACGGACAGCGGGTTTTCGGCTACACCTTC,-,TRBV7-9,TRBJ1-2,-
CASSGERGNQPQHF,TGTGCCAGCAGTGGAGAGAGGGGAAATCAGCCCCAGCATTTT,-,TRBV2,TRBJ1-5,many
CASSKRDTDTQYF,TGTGCCAGCAGTAAGCGGGACACAGATACGCAGTATTTT,TRBD2,TRBV5-8,TRBJ2-3,-
CASSQDQSSGANVLTF,TGCGCCAGCAGCCAAGATCAATCCTCTGGGGCCAACGTCCTGACTTTC,-,TRBV4-1,TRBJ2-6,-
CASSESFAGANVLTF,TGTGCCAGCAGTGAATCATTTGCTGGGGCCAACGTCCTGACTTTC,-,TRBV25-1,TRBJ2-6,few
CAISVGGSGANVLTF,TGTGCCATCAGTGTCGGGGGCTCTGGGGCCAACGTCCTGACTTTC,-,TRBV10-3,TRBJ2-6,-
CASSQGQSVRPEAFF,TGCGCCAGCAGCCAAGGACAGAGCGTAAGGCCTGAAGCTTTCTTT,-,TRBV7-2,TRBJ1-1,many
CASSHRGLAKNIQYF,TGTGCCAGCAGCCACAGGGGGCTAGCCAAAAACATTCAGTACTTC,TRBD1,TRBV3-1,TRBJ2-4,-
CASSTRTGEVFGEKLFF,TGTGCCAGTAGTACCCGGACAGGGGAAGTGTTCGGTGAAAAACTGTTTTTT,TRBD1,TRBV19,TRBJ1-4,-
CASSEGRGGWFAGELFF,TGTGCCAGCAGTGAAGGGAGGGGGGGGTGGTTTGCCGGGGAGCTGTTTTTT,-,TRBV6-1,TRBJ2-2,-
CASSPGPDRYQPQHF,TGTGCCAGTAGTCCAGGTCCGGACAGATATCAGCCCCAGCATTTT,-,TRBV19,TRBJ1-5,-
CGTSGGRAGEQYF,TGTGGGACTAGCGGGGGGCGGGCCGGCGAGCAGTACTTC,TRBD2,TRBV19,TRBJ2-7,-
CASSQDFVTISTDTQYF,TGCGCCAGCAGCCAAGATTTCGTGACCATTAGCACAGATACGCAGTATTTT,-,TRBV4-1,TRBJ2-3,many
CASSQDLKRYF,TGTGCCAGCAGCCAAGATCTTAAGCGGTATTTT,-,TRBV3-1,TRBJ2-3,many
CATSRNTEAFF,TGTGCCACTAGCCGGAACACTGAAGCTTTCTTT,-,TRBV24-1,TRBJ1-1,-
CASSYSLGTNSGNTIYF,TGTGCCAGCAGTTACTCTCTGGGCACAAACTCTGGAAACACCATATATTTT,-,TRBV6-6,TRBJ1-3,few
CASRSGWANTEAFF,TGTGCCAGCAGGTCGGGTTGGGCGAACACTGAAGCTTTCTTT,-,TRBV2,TRBJ1-1,-
CAWSALRTVAGYTF,TGTGCCTGGAGTGCATTAAGGACGGTCGCTGGCTACACCTTC,-,TRBV30,TRBJ1-2,few
CASGLRGSYGYTF,TGTGCCAGCGGGTTAAGGGGAAGCTATGGCTACACCTTC,-,TRBV2,TRBJ1-2,-
CSVRILAGVQETQYF,TGCAGTGTTAGGATACTAGCGGGGGTCCAAGAGACCCAGTACTTC,TRBD2,TRBV20-1,TRBJ2-5,many
CASSCPSRGSDEQYF,TGTGCCAGCAGCTGCCCGTCGAGGGGGTCAGACGAGCAGTACTTC,-,TRBV7-9,TRBJ2-7,-
CASSLEGGSYNEQFF,TGCGCCAGCAGCTTGGAAGGAGGGTCCTACAATGAGCAGTTCTTC,-,TRBV5-1,TRBJ2-1,many
CASSLVVAGGTDTQYF,TGTGCCAGCAGCTTGGTGGTGGCGGGGGGAACAGATACGCAGTATTTT,TRBD2,TRBV5-6,TRBJ2-3,many
CASGRTAVGSPLHF,TGTGCCAGCGGTAGGACTGCAGTGGGTTCACCCCTCCACTTT,-,TRBV2,TRBJ1-6,-
CASSLAVYSYNEQFF,TGTGCCAGCAGCTTGGCGGTGTACTCCTACAATGAGCAGTTCTTC,-,TRBV5-5,TRBJ2-1,-
CASSRQKTYEQYF,TGTGCCAGCAGCAGACAGAAAACCTACGAGCAGTACTTC,-,TRBV11-3,TRBJ2-7,-
CASSYSTLGIETQYF,TGTGCCAGCAGTTACTCGACTTTGGGGATAGAGACCCAGTACTTC,-,TRBV6-5,TRBJ2-5,few
CSARSIHSSSYEQYF,TGCAGTGCTAGATCGATACACTCCAGCTCCTACGAGCAGTACTTC,-,TRBV20-1,TRBJ2-7,-